These 31 T cell receptor beta chains originate from one sample sequenced in a study of T cell changes during pregnancy in multiple sclerosis (dated by TCRdb to between 2019 and 2020). The library relied on the immunoSEQ multiplex PCR assay. This immuneACCESS table, as held by TCRdb, lists in-frame sequences with V and J called but not all clones. Of the missing ones, under half trace to an unresolved V gene in checked studies; the others have no known cause. Counted in this sample were 60,000 to 65,000 clones; roughly 87% of them appeared once. Clones ranked in the top ten supply about 2% of the sample. This specimen was peripheral blood, taken in the second trimester of pregnancy. Source of these receptors: a female donor in good health, enrolled as a control in a pregnancy study.

V and J are TRBV9 and TRBJ2-3; D not resolved. The V end lost 4 bases, the J end lost 0 bases, and 12 bases lay between the germline ends. This CDR3 spans 15 amino acids. Germline CDR1 reads SGDLS; CDR2 reads YYNGEE. The CDR3 loop is CASSLDSSSTDTQYF. The DNA for the CDR3 is TGTGCCAGCAGCCTAGACTCCTCTAGCACAGATACGCAGTATTTT. Together with reference TRBV9 and TRBJ2-3, the CDR3 gives the full variable domain: DSGVTQTPKHLITATGQRVTLRCSPRSGDLSVYWYQQSLDQGLQFLIQYYNGEERAKGNILERFSAQQFPDLHSELNLSSLELGDSALYFCASSLDSSSTDTQYFGPGTRLTVL.

V usage is TRBV27 and J usage is TRBJ2-7; 7 bases agree with TRBD2. The germline CDR1 and CDR2 sequences are MNHEY and SMNVEV (reference sequence). Trimming cost V 5 bases and J 5 bases; bases outside gene matches: 6. The CDR3 sequence is 13 residues long. The CDR3: CASSPTSYHEQYF. In nucleotides, the CDR3 is TGTGCCAGCAGTCCGACTAGCTACCACGAGCAGTACTTC.

The chain joins TRBV19 to TRBJ1-1; no firm D call. The CDR3 loop spans 15 amino acids. V dropped 6 bases and J dropped 1 base, with 15 bases sitting between them. Germline V lookup: CDR1 LNHDA, CDR2 SQIVND (reference sequence). CDR3 sequence (DNA): TGTGCCAGTAGGCGGGGAACCCGAGGGAACACTGAAGCTTTCTTT. It translates to CASRRGTRGNTEAFF.

This chain uses TRBV6-1 with TRBJ2-7; 8 bases fit TRBD1. With 10 bases clipped from V and 5 bases from J, the junction kept 10 bases outside the gene matches. From germline, CDR1 is MNHNS and CDR2 SASEGT. The CDR3 sequence is 13 residues long. CDR3 DNA: TGTGCCACCCATTGGACAGGGAATCACGAGCAGTACTTC. Its protein is CATHWTGNHEQYF.

V is TRBV5-4 and J is TRBJ2-5, with D perhaps TRBD1 (5 bases). The germline CDR1 and CDR2 sequences are SGHNT and YYREEE (reference sequence). CDR3 length: 13 residues. Trimming pared 6 bases from V and 4 bases from J, leaving 13 bases between. The CDR3 coding sequence is TGTGCCAGCACCTTCGGACACGGAGAGACCCAGTACTTC. This encodes CASTFGHGETQYF.

The chain couples TRBV30 to TRBJ1-3; TRBD1 might be the D (6 bases). The CDR3 consists of 15 residues. CDR1 is GTSNPN and CDR2 is SVGIG in the germline V gene (reference sequence). Trimming shortened V by 2 bases and J by 0 bases, and 11 bases separated the two germline ends. The CDR3 region is CAWSYVQGSGNTIYF. Here the CDR3 DNA reads TGTGCCTGGAGTTATGTACAGGGCTCTGGAAACACCATATATTTT.

This chain connects TRBV2 to TRBJ2-5; 7 nucleotides match TRBD2. J gave up 4 bases and V 6 bases, and 14 bases lay outside the gene matches. Per the germline V gene, CDR1 is SNHLY and CDR2 is FYNNEI. This CDR3 spans 16 amino acids. CDR3 nucleotide sequence: TGTGCCAGCAGGAGGAATTTGGGGATAGCGGGAGAGACCCAGTACTTC. It yields the protein CASRRNLGIAGETQYF.

For the CDR3, the DNA is TGTGCCTGGAGTGATGGGGCAAGCTACGAGCAGTACTTC. This codes for CAWSDGASYEQYF. The chain recombines TRBV30 with TRBJ2-7, with D tentatively TRBD1 (5 bases). The CDR3 length is 13 residues. V was pared by 1 base and J by 3 bases, with 10 bases between. CDR1 and CDR2 from the germline V gene are GTSNPN and SVGIG (reference sequence).

This clone occurred once. The V and J genes are TRBV7-9 and TRBJ2-5, with TRBD2 identical over 7 bases. CDR3 size: 15 residues. CDR1 is SEHNR and CDR2 is FQNEAQ in the germline V gene (reference sequence). The junction had 4 bases not matched to a gene; V was cut back by 1 base and J by 2 bases. The CDR3 loop reads CASSLGQGLQETQYF. Here the CDR3 DNA reads TGTGCCAGCAGCTTAGGGCAGGGACTACAAGAGACCCAGTACTTC.

The chain recombines TRBV2 with TRBJ2-3, with 7 bases matching TRBD2. The CDR3 length is 15 residues. V was clipped by 10 bases and J by 0 bases; unmatched bases: 10. CDR1 is SNHLY and CDR2 is FYNNEI in the germline V gene. The DNA of the CDR3 is TGTGCCACCGCTAGACTAGCAGCCAGCACAGATACGCAGTATTTT. Translating it yields CATARLAASTDTQYF.

V and J are TRBV6-1 and TRBJ2-7, with D uncertain. In germline, CDR1 is MNHNS, CDR2 SASEGT. With 2 bases removed from V and 6 bases from J, the gap between germline ends came to 8 bases. CDR3 length equals 12 residues. The CDR3 reads CASSETSLEQYF. In nucleotides, the CDR3 is TGTGCCAGCAGTGAAACCAGTCTCGAGCAGTACTTC.

This clone was seen more than once but under ten times. V usage is TRBV19 and J usage is TRBJ1-1, with D possibly being TRBD1 (6 bases). Germline V gives CDR1 LNHDA, CDR2 SQIVND (reference sequence). CDR3 size: 13 residues. Trimming pared 7 bases from V and 4 bases from J, leaving 13 bases between. Here the CDR3 DNA reads TGTGCCAGTACACAGGGAGAAATCACTGAAGCTTTCTTT. It yields the protein CASTQGEITEAFF.

The chain joins TRBV27 to TRBJ1-1; TRBD1 agrees at 9 bases. The CDR3 contains 14 residues. V dropped 6 bases and J dropped 1; count of bases not matched to a gene: 3. In germline, CDR1 is MNHEY, CDR2 SMNVEV (reference sequence). CDR3 protein: CASSQQGANTEAFF. DNA for the CDR3: TGTGCCAGCAGCCAACAGGGGGCGAACACTGAAGCTTTCTTT.

CDR3 amino acids: CASSVRDDYEQYF. The CDR3 DNA follows: TGTGCCAGCAGCGTCCGGGATGACTACGAGCAGTACTTC. The chain combines TRBV7-2 with TRBJ2-7; possibly TRBD2 for D (5 bases). The CDR3 has 13 amino acids. Germline V gene lookup returns CDR1 SGHTA and CDR2 FQGNSA. The V gene lost 5 bases and the J gene lost 3 bases, with 11 bases spanning the gap. The full variable domain, rest sourced from reference TRBV7-2 and TRBJ2-7, is GAGVSQSPSNKVTEKGKDVELRCDPISGHTALYWYRQSLGQGLEFLIYFQGNSAPDKSGLPSDRFSAERTGGSVSTLTIQRTQQEDSAVYLCASSVRDDYEQYFGPGTRLTVT.

This clone has more than one count but fewer than ten. The chain employs TRBV6-5 and TRBJ1-2; 8 nucleotides line up with TRBD1. Losses at the gene ends were 3 bases for V and 10 bases for J; bases not matched to a gene: 7. This CDR3 region has 13 residues. Looked up from germline, CDR1 is MNHEY and CDR2 is SVGAGI. CDR3 protein: CASSYGQGPSYTF. The CDR3 DNA sequence: TGTGCCAGCAGTTATGGACAGGGACCGTCCTACACCTTC.

The chain combines TRBV4-2 with TRBJ2-2, with 10 bases matching TRBD1. Germline trimming cut 5 bases from V and 3 bases from J; bases unmatched to any gene: 3. Germline loops: CDR1 LGHNA, CDR2 YNFKEQ. The CDR3 length is 15 residues. In DNA, the CDR3 is TGTGCCAGCAGCAGCGGGACAGGGGACACCGGGGAGCTGTTTTTT. Encoded protein: CASSSGTGDTGELFF.

This clone has only a few counts. The chain combines TRBV27 with TRBJ1-2, with a tentative D call TRBD1 (6 bases). Trimming pared 6 bases from V and 3 bases from J, leaving 11 bases between. CDR3 size: 13 residues. Germline assignment: CDR1 MNHEY and CDR2 SMNVEV (reference sequence). This CDR3 reads CASSRQVDYGYTF. The CDR3 bases are TGTGCCAGCAGCCGACAGGTCGACTATGGCTACACCTTC.

The J gene is TRBJ2-2, the V gene TRBV10-2, with a tentative D call TRBD1 (6 bases). Trimming cost V 6 bases and J 2 bases, with 10 bases left between them. This CDR3 has 14 amino acids. CDR1 WSHSY and CDR2 SAAADI come from the germline V gene. In DNA form, the CDR3 reads TGCGCCAGCAGAATAGGGGGTAACACCGGGGAGCTGTTTTTT. This encodes CASRIGGNTGELFF.

CDR3: CATSSTGGSLIQETQYF. In nucleotides, the CDR3 is TGTGCCACCAGCAGCACCGGCGGTAGTTTGATACAAGAGACCCAGTACTTC. The chain is built from TRBV15 and TRBJ2-5; unclear D gene. Germline-derived CDR1 and CDR2 are LNHNV and YYDKDF (reference sequence). The CDR3 is 17 amino acids. V lost 3 bases and J lost 2, with 19 bases in between. Complete variable domain (other parts from reference TRBV15 and TRBJ2-5): DAMVIQNPRYQVTQFGKPVTLSCSQTLNHNVMYWYQQKSSQAPKLLFHYYDKDFNNEADTPDNFQSRRPNTSFCFLDIRSPGLGDTAMYLCATSSTGGSLIQETQYFGPGTRLLVL.

Points on this clone: Sequence at one end of the junction differs from germline and may be a read error. In DNA form, the CDR3 reads TGTGCCAGCAACTTAACTCCCCTAGCGGGAGTGAGGAATGAGCAGTTCTTC. Translating gives CASNLTPLAGVRNEQFF. The V gene is TRBV7-8, the J gene TRBJ2-1; 10 bases align to TRBD2. The germline CDR1 and CDR2 sequences are SGHVS and FQNEAQ. The CDR3 extends over 17 amino acids.

This chain links TRBV2 with TRBJ2-7; possible D gene TRBD2, 6 bases. The V and J ends lost 10 bases and 3 bases respectively, with 13 bases between them. Germline CDR1 and CDR2: SNHLY and FYNNEI. The length of the CDR3 is 12 residues. The CDR3 loop is CAIRAGSYEQYF. CDR3 DNA: TGTGCCATACGGGCGGGGAGCTACGAGCAGTACTTC.

V and J are TRBV29-1 and TRBJ1-3; 7 bases agree with TRBD1. The CDR3 has 11 residues. J gave up 8 bases and V 8 bases, and 6 bases lay outside the gene matches. The germline CDR1 and CDR2 sequences are SQVTM and ANQGSEA. The CDR3 coding sequence is TGCAGCACTTTTACAGGGGACACCATATATTTT. It codes for CSTFTGDTIYF.

The V and J genes are TRBV30 and TRBJ2-4; 11 bases map to TRBD2. The CDR3 loop spans 18 amino acids. J lost 0 bases, V lost 0 bases, and 7 bases had no gene match. Germline CDR1 GTSNPN, CDR2 SVGIG (reference sequence). CDR3 region: CAWSVGLAGGLAKNIQYF. In DNA form, the CDR3 reads TGTGCCTGGAGTGTTGGTCTAGCGGGGGGCTTAGCCAAAAACATTCAGTACTTC.

This clone was recorded once. The CDR3: CASSHRLAGETQYF. The CDR3 DNA sequence: TGTGCCAGCAGCCACAGACTAGCGGGAGAGACCCAGTACTTC. This chain joins TRBV7-6 and TRBJ2-5, with 10 bases identical to TRBD2. CDR3 length: 14 amino acids. The ends lost 5 bases at V and 4 bases at J; junction bases unmatched: 4. Per germline, CDR1 SGHVS and CDR2 FNYEAQ. Combining the CDR3 with reference TRBV7-6 and TRBJ2-5 gives the whole variable domain GAGVSQSPRYKVTKRGQDVALRCDPISGHVSLYWYRQALGQGPEFLTYFNYEAQQDKSGLPNDRFSAERPEGSISTLTIQRTEQRDSAMYRCASSHRLAGETQYFGPGTRLLVL.

The J gene is TRBJ1-1, the V gene TRBV19; the match to TRBD1 covers 7 bases. The length of the CDR3 is 15 residues. Germline CDR1 reads LNHDA; CDR2 reads SQIVND (reference sequence). Losses at the gene ends were 3 bases for V and 11 bases for J; bases not matched to a gene: 15. CDR3 sequence: CASSIKPGQRGGAFF. CDR3 nucleotides: TGTGCCAGTAGTATTAAACCGGGACAGCGAGGTGGGGCTTTCTTT.

V is TRBV7-2 and J is TRBJ1-2, with no clear D. Germline V lookup: CDR1 SGHTA, CDR2 FQGNSA. The length of the CDR3 is 14 residues. The V end lost 5 bases, the J end lost 6 bases, and 16 bases lay between the germline ends. This chain's CDR3 is CASSPMWAMDGYTF. The CDR3 DNA reads TGTGCCAGCAGCCCCATGTGGGCTATGGATGGCTACACCTTC.

The chain carries TRBV5-4 and TRBJ2-7; 14 bases align to TRBD2. Trimming cost V 4 bases and J 4 bases; bases outside gene matches: 13. The CDR3 is 18 amino acids. The germline V gene encodes CDR1 SGHNT and CDR2 YYREEE (reference sequence). DNA of the CDR3: TGTGCCAGCAGCCCGAGGACTAGCGGGAGGTGGTTCGGGTACGAGCAGTACTTC. Translating gives CASSPRTSGRWFGYEQYF. Variable domain in full (rest from reference TRBV5-4 and TRBJ2-7): ETGVTQSPTHLIKTRGQQVTLRCSSQSGHNTVSWYQQALGQGPQFIFQYYREEENGRGNFPPRFSGLQFPNYSSELNVNALELDDSALYLCASSPRTSGRWFGYEQYFGPGTRLTVT.

The CDR3 DNA is TGTGCCAGCAGCTTGGGGGAGCGGGGCGGAGCCGGGGAGCTGTTTTTT. It is translated as CASSLGERGGAGELFF. J is TRBJ2-2 and V is TRBV5-6; 7 nucleotides agree with TRBD2. CDR1 and CDR2 from the germline V gene are SGHDT and YYEEEE. Trimming removed 0 bases from V and 6 bases from J; junction bases left unmatched: 8. The CDR3 extends over 16 amino acids.

The CDR3 loop reads CASSLAGGVDTQYF. CDR3 DNA: TGTGCCAGCAGCTTAGCGGGGGGGGTAGATACGCAGTATTTT. The J gene is TRBJ2-3, the V gene TRBV6-5; 11 bases align to TRBD2. The CDR3 has 14 amino acids. Germline V lookup: CDR1 MNHEY, CDR2 SVGAGI. Trimming at V came to 6 bases and at J to 5 bases, leaving 4 bases not matched to a gene.

The chain combines TRBV2 with TRBJ1-1; tentatively, D is TRBD1 (5 bases). Germline loops: CDR1 SNHLY, CDR2 FYNNEI. The CDR3 is 13 residues long. Trimming left V 3 bases short and J 4 bases short, with 9 bases between. The CDR3 DNA reads TGTGCCAGCAGTGATCAGGGCTCCACTGAAGCTTTCTTT. Residues: CASSDQGSTEAFF.

The count of this clone is one. J is TRBJ2-2 and V is TRBV7-9; D might be TRBD1 (6 bases). Trimming removed 7 bases from V and 2 bases from J, with 14 bases in between. CDR3 length: 15 residues. CDR1 is SEHNR and CDR2 is FQNEAQ in the germline V gene (reference sequence). The CDR3 loop reads CASTVSGHNTGELFF. DNA of the CDR3: TGTGCCAGCACCGTATCGGGACACAACACCGGGGAGCTGTTTTTT.